This T cell receptor (beta chain) was profiled in a study of T cells after yellow fever vaccination. Study outcomes and limitations: By day 5 rather than day 15, the secondary response had peaked, though it was weaker. Abundant clonotypes (contaminants from the bulk population) could be present in FACS-sorted repertoires. Booster sampling recovered most clones from primary vaccination (under 97% CD4, 80% to 90% CD8).

Via MiXCR, TCRdb re-called the 5' RACE reads, giving one row per CDR3 protein. Of around 600,000 distinct CDR3 sequences listed, more than 9% were seen once; the top ten hold under 15%. The CDR3 runs 16 residues. Germline V CDR1 and CDR2: DFQATT, SNEGSKA (reference sequence). After removal of 1 base from V and 0 bases from J, the junction contained 4 bases not matched to a gene. This clonotype was seen a few times. Its cognate antigen is unknown. The V gene is TRBV20-1, the J gene TRBJ2-1; TRBD2 matches at 9 bases. Sample: PBMCs, taken on the day of the yellow fever booster vaccination. The sequence was obtained from a man aged 25-45 years who received the YFV17D yellow fever vaccine. The CDR3 is CSARVASGNSYNEQFF. DNA of the CDR3: TGCAGTGCTAGAGTTGCTAGCGGGAACTCCTACAATGAGCAGTTCTTC.